Below, 21 T cell receptor beta chains from the same sample are listed, as sequenced in a study of identifying expanded T cells in peripheral blood (dated by TCRdb to 2018 to 2020). Receptor libraries were prepared by the immunoSEQ multiplex PCR assay. The table comes from immuneACCESS by way of TCRdb, which keeps in-frame sequences with V and J called. Part of the clones is missing from these tables; in studies checked, under half for an unresolved V gene and the rest for unknown reasons. The sample table holds about 53,000 clones, of which about 80% were seen once. Of the sample, about a sixth is held by the ten largest clones. The sequencing sample was made of blood. These receptors were taken from a person between 18 and 70 years old in good health.

The chain is built from TRBV5-6 and TRBJ1-2, with D tentatively TRBD1 (5 bases). The CDR3 sequence is 14 residues long. Germline-derived CDR1 and CDR2 are SGHDT and YYEEEE. V lost 3 bases, J lost 4 bases, and 13 bases lay in between. The DNA of the CDR3 is TGTGCCAGCAGCTCGGATAGGGGCGGCTATGGCTACACCTTC. The encoded protein is CASSSDRGGYGYTF.

The J gene is TRBJ1-1, the V gene TRBV4-2; 11 bases are shared with TRBD1. J was trimmed by 2 bases and V by 3 bases; bases with no gene match: 5. The germline CDR1 and CDR2 sequences are LGHNA and YNFKEQ. The CDR3 length is 16 residues. Here the CDR3 reads CASSHGDRGKNTEAFF. CDR3 in DNA: TGTGCCAGCAGCCACGGGGACAGGGGGAAAAACACTGAAGCTTTCTTT.

V usage is TRBV5-1 and J usage is TRBJ2-5; 12 bases are shared with TRBD2. The CDR3 contains 16 residues. Germline assignment: CDR1 SGHRS and CDR2 YFSETQ. Trimming at V came to 3 bases and at J to 2 bases, leaving 5 bases not matched to a gene. Here the CDR3 DNA reads TGCGCCAGCAGCTCCGTCGGACTAGCGGGGCAAGAGACCCAGTACTTC. It translates to CASSSVGLAGQETQYF.

The chain carries TRBV28 and TRBJ1-2; D is ambiguous. Germline V gene data show CDR1 as MDHEN and CDR2 as SYDVKM. CDR3 length equals 14 residues. V was shortened by 6 bases and J by 4 bases, with 15 bases between the two germline ends. The CDR3 coding sequence is TGTGCCAGCAGGATAGGGAGTCCTCCCTATGGCTACACCTTC. Translating it yields CASRIGSPPYGYTF.

The chain recombines TRBV6-5 with TRBJ2-1; D is ambiguous. From germline, CDR1 is MNHEY and CDR2 SVGAGI. This CDR3 region has 15 residues. The V gene lost 2 bases and the J gene lost 0 bases, with 8 bases spanning the gap. The CDR3 DNA reads as TGTGCCAGCAGTTACGACTCGAGCTCCTACAATGAGCAGTTCTTC. Protein sequence: CASSYDSSSYNEQFF.

To note about this clone: Additional DNA sequences in this sample encode the identical CDR3. The chain has TRBV11-2 and TRBJ1-1, with TRBD1 as a possible D gene (5 bases). The ends were cut back, 2 bases at V and 3 bases at J, with 7 bases in the middle. Germline V CDR1 and CDR2: SGHAT, FQNNGV. This CDR3 has 13 amino acids. CDR3: CASSLQGYTEAFF. Written as DNA, the CDR3 is TGTGCCAGCAGCTTACAGGGCTACACTGAAGCTTTCTTT.

The V gene is TRBV6-1, the J gene TRBJ2-6, with no clear D. Germline V gives CDR1 MNHNS, CDR2 SASEGT. V dropped 2 bases and J dropped 0 bases, with 11 bases sitting between them. The CDR3 consists of 17 residues. The CDR3 loop reads CASSERMGLSGANVLTF. CDR3 coding DNA: TGTGCCAGCAGTGAACGAATGGGTCTCTCTGGGGCCAACGTCCTGACTTTC.

The rearrangement links TRBV10-1 to TRBJ2-7; the D is unclear. The CDR3 covers 16 residues. The V gene lost 0 bases and the J gene lost 0 bases, with 12 bases spanning the gap. Germline CDR1 is WNHNN and CDR2 is SYGVQD (reference sequence). CDR3 nucleotides: TGCGCCAGCAGTGAGTCGCGAGACCGGTTCTCCTACGAGCAGTACGTC. Protein sequence: CASSESRDRFSYEQYV.

The chain combines TRBV6-5 with TRBJ2-1; 8 nucleotides match TRBD2. The CDR3 has 15 residues. Germline V CDR1 and CDR2: MNHEY, SVGAGI. V gave up 4 bases and J gave up 5 bases; unmatched junction bases: 7. Here the CDR3 DNA reads TGTGCCAGCAGTTGGCCGGGACTAGGGGACAATGAGCAGTTCTTC. Its translation is CASSWPGLGDNEQFF.

This clone was observed at least ten times. This rearrangement joins TRBV18 to TRBJ1-5, with D perhaps TRBD1 (5 bases). The V and J ends lost 6 bases and 4 bases respectively, with 13 bases between them. Germline CDR1 and CDR2: KGHSH and LQKENI. The CDR3 length is 14 residues. The CDR3 here is CASSQRGGNQPQHF. CDR3 DNA sequence: TGTGCCAGCTCCCAACGGGGCGGTAATCAGCCCCAGCATTTT.

The chain is built from TRBV25-1 and TRBJ2-1, with TRBD2 matching over 9 bases. After removal of 5 bases from V and 3 bases from J, the junction contained 5 bases not matched to a gene. This CDR3 spans 15 amino acids. The V gene's germline CDR1 is MGHDK and CDR2 SYGVNS. The CDR3 nucleotides read TGTGCCAGCAGTTTGACTAGCGGTTACTACAATGAGCAGTTCTTC. It is translated as CASSLTSGYYNEQFF.

This chain connects TRBV5-1 to TRBJ2-3; D is unclear. CDR3 size: 12 residues. CDR1 and CDR2 (germline): SGHRS, YFSETQ. V lost 2 bases, J lost 4 bases, and 5 bases lay in between. CDR3 protein: CASSFFADTQYF. CDR3 nucleotides: TGCGCCAGCAGCTTCTTCGCAGATACGCAGTATTTT.

The gene calls are TRBV5-4 and TRBJ2-2; TRBD1 aligns across 7 bases. This CDR3 has 14 residues. With 4 bases clipped from V and 3 bases from J, the junction kept 3 bases outside the gene matches. Germline V gene lookup returns CDR1 SGHNT and CDR2 YYREEE (reference sequence). CDR3 nucleotide sequence: TGTGCCAGCAGCCTGGGACAGCACACCGGGGAGCTGTTTTTT. Translating it yields CASSLGQHTGELFF.

This clone was counted once. This chain links TRBV28 with TRBJ1-2; D ambiguous. Germline V lookup: CDR1 MDHEN, CDR2 SYDVKM. The CDR3 consists of 14 residues. V dropped 2 bases and J dropped 4 bases, with 11 bases sitting between them. In DNA, the CDR3 is TGTGCCAGCAGTTTAGGCCAGAGGGCCTATGGCTACACCTTC. It specifies CASSLGQRAYGYTF.

This clone was detected a few times. This chain connects TRBV18 to TRBJ2-7; D unclear. Between the trimmed V and J ends, which lost 2 bases and 2 bases, there was a span of 4 bases. Germline-derived CDR1 and CDR2 are KGHSH and LQKENI. The CDR3 has 12 residues. The CDR3 protein is CASSPGTYEQYV. The CDR3 bases are TGTGCCAGCTCACCAGGGACCTACGAGCAGTACGTC.

The V call is TRBV28, the J call TRBJ1-1, with unresolved D. The length of the CDR3 is 12 residues. The ends were cut back, 5 bases at V and 8 bases at J, with 12 bases in the middle. CDR1 and CDR2 from the germline V gene are MDHEN and SYDVKM. The CDR3 sequence is CASSLPRKEAFF. The CDR3 DNA follows: TGTGCCAGCAGTCTACCAAGAAAAGAAGCTTTCTTT.

This clone was counted between two and nine times. The chain recombines TRBV27 with TRBJ2-2, with D uncertain. Germline CDR1 and CDR2: MNHEY and SMNVEV (reference sequence). The CDR3 spans 14 residues. Trimming removed 4 bases at V and 4 bases at J, with 10 bases between. CDR3 region: CASSWAVSTGELFF. The DNA of the CDR3 is TGTGCCAGCAGTTGGGCAGTAAGCACCGGGGAGCTGTTTTTT.

The rearrangement joins TRBV2 to TRBJ1-2; weak D call: TRBD1 (5 bases). The V gene lost 6 bases and the J gene lost 1 base, with 9 bases spanning the gap. This CDR3 comprises 13 residues. Germline CDR1 SNHLY, CDR2 FYNNEI. CDR3 sequence reads: CASRMGVNYGYTF. The CDR3 DNA is TGTGCCAGCAGGATGGGGGTTAACTATGGCTACACCTTC.

The CDR3 spells CASSPLAATQYF. The CDR3 DNA follows: TGTGCCAGCAGCCCCCTCGCGGCTACGCAGTATTTT. The chain links TRBV11-3 to TRBJ2-3; D not certain. This CDR3 is built from 12 residues. Per the germline V gene, CDR1 is SGHNT and CDR2 is YENEEA. V lost 5 bases to trimming and J lost 8 bases, with 11 bases between them.

V gene TRBV5-1 combines with J gene TRBJ2-7; possible D gene TRBD1, 5 bases. This CDR3 region has 9 residues. Germline V gene sequence: CDR1 SGHRS, CDR2 YFSETQ. The CDR3 DNA reads as TGCGCCAGCAGCTTGGCCTCAGGGGTC. Its translation is CASSLASGV.

The chain employs TRBV4-1 and TRBJ2-2; TRBD1 agrees at 9 bases. Germline V gene data show CDR1 as MGHRA and CDR2 as YSYEKL. The trim removed 4 bases at V and 6 bases at J, leaving 6 bases unmatched. CDR3 length: 15 amino acids. CDR3 sequence (DNA): TGCGCCAGCAGCCCAACCGGGACAGGGTCCGGGGAGCTGTTTTTT. Translation gives CASSPTGTGSGELFF.